This TCR beta chain derives from a study of blood T cells in healthy people across ages. Whole-study findings and limits: Per-million-T-cell TCR beta diversity fell roughly linearly with age.

In the case of this clonotype: Its matching antigen is unknown.

Trimming shortened V by 4 bases and J by 7 bases, and 20 bases separated the two germline ends. CDR1 MDHEN and CDR2 SYDVKM come from the germline V gene. CDR3 size: 17 residues. The use of a sample-barcoded 5' primer and a J-beta primer mix characterized a second PCR of 7 to 11 cycles. Each single sample gave us at least 2.5 million CDR3-containing paired-end reads. One entry per CDR3 protein results from TCRdb running MiXCR on the 5' RACE reads. The data contain about 1.4 million distinct CDR3 sequences, around 59% of them seen just once; the ten biggest clones take up approximately 7%. The source material was blood. This rearrangement joins TRBV28 to TRBJ1-6; D unclear. The TCR sequence derives from a man aged 18 to 30 in good health. DNA for the CDR3: TGTGCCAGCAGTTCAGGATACGAGGTCCTGGGAAATTCACCCCTCCACTTT. It is translated as CASSSGYEVLGNSPLHF.